A few counts support the clone carrying this TCR beta chain. Antigen unknown. Expressed TCRB transcripts were sequenced because the entire RNA isolate underwent reverse transcription. TCRdb's table, derived via immunoSEQ multiplex PCR, lists solely in-frame clones and lacks some. The data show around 150,000 clones, around 8.3% seen once. There are 15 residues in the CDR3. Germline CDR1 reads MNHEY; CDR2 reads SMNVEV (reference sequence). The trim removed 6 bases at V and 0 bases at J, leaving 3 bases unmatched. This specimen comes from a study of beta chain features in type 1 diabetes. Study-wide findings and caveats: All four CD4+ subsets of Type 1 diabetes patients contained TCRB CDR3s that were moderately but significantly shorter.

The receptor was isolated from a young woman with type 1 diabetes. Sequencing was carried out using central memory CD4+ T cells from blood. V and J are TRBV27 and TRBJ2-2; 8 nucleotides agree with TRBD2. The CDR3 is CASRHSGANTGELFF. The CDR3 bases are TGTGCCAGCAGACATAGCGGGGCGAACACCGGGGAGCTGTTTTTT.